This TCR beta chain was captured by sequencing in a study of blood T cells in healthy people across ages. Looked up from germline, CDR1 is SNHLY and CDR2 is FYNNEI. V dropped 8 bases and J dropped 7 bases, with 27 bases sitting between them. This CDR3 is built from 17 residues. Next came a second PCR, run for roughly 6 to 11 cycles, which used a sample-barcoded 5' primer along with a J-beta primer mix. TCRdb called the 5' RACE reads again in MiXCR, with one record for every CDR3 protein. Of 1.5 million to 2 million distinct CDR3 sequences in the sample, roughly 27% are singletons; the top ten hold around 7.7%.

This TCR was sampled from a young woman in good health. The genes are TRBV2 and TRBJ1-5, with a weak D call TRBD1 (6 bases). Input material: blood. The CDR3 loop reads CASAPSSQGMGGQPQHF. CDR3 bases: TGTGCCAGCGCTCCCTCTTCACAGGGTATGGGGGGCCAGCCCCAGCATTTT.